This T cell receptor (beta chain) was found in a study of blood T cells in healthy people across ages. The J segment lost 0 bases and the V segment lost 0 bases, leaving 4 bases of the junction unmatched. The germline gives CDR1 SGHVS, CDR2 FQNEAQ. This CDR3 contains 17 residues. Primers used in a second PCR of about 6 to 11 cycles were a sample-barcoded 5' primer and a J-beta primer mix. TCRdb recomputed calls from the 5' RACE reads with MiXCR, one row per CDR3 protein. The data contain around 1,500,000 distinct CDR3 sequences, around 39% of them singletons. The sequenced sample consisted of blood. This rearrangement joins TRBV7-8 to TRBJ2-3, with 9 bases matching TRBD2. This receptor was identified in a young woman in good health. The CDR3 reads CASSLATSGPSTDTQYF. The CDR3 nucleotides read TGTGCCAGCAGCTTAGCCACTAGCGGGCCCAGCACAGATACGCAGTATTTT. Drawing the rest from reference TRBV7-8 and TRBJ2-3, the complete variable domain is GAGVSQSPRYKVAKRGQDVALRCDPISGHVSLFWYQQALGQGPEFLTYFQNEAQLDKSGLPSDRFFAERPEGSVSTLKIQRTQQEDSAVYLCASSLATSGPSTDTQYFGPGTRLTVL.